Listed below are T cell receptor beta chains from one sample, sequenced in a study of T cell responses to AZD1222 COVID-19 vaccine. Clones were sequenced by immunoSEQ multiplex PCR, and TCRdb holds only the in-frame ones, with some missing. This sample carries 130,000 to 150,000 clones, over 80% of them seen once, and the ten largest clones take around 3.8%. This material consisted of peripheral blood, taken 28 days after the second AZD1222 dose. The origin of the receptors is an adult who received the AZD1222 COVID-19 vaccine. The CDR3 runs from the conserved cysteine through the conserved F or W. The order of the fields is V gene, CDR3 protein.

V: TRBV3-1/TRBV3-2; CDR3: CASSLGTGENSPLHF
V: TRBV30; CDR3: CAWSPGNNSPLHF
V: TRBV9; CDR3: CASSPLRGSSRRHEQFF
V: TRBV27; CDR3: CASSLMSRRYNSPLHF
V: TRBV6-5; CDR3: CASKTGISRNYGYTF
V: TRBV10-2; CDR3: CASVRDSFNEQFF
V: TRBV19; CDR3: CASSLQGSDYGYTF
V: TRBV9; CDR3: CASSVGGYTEAFF
V: TRBV19; CDR3: CASSERRIQETQYF
V: TRBV11-3; CDR3: CASSSWATVSYEQYF
V: TRBV3-1/TRBV3-2; CDR3: CASSQTPGFNSPLHF
V: TRBV11-2; CDR3: CATTPGRGGRTYEQYF
V: TRBV6-6; CDR3: CASSYSGRGRSEQYF
V: TRBV7-2; CDR3: CASSLVWDRGRPGKLFF
V: TRBV9; CDR3: CASSVDPGTKNIQYF
V: TRBV11-3; CDR3: CASSALPGLAVHEQFF
V: TRBV5-1; CDR3: CASSLPSGPSWTQYF
V: TRBV16; CDR3: CASSQPGKNTEAFF
V: TRBV5-1; CDR3: CASSLDGVGTNYGYTF
V: TRBV30; CDR3: CAWSAEWQGNQPQHF
V: TRBV5-4; CDR3: CASSVKRAGSSYEQYF
V: TRBV4-3; CDR3: CASSQESGTNQPQHF
V: TRBV6-5; CDR3: CASTGTGGLTGELFF
V: TRBV5-1; CDR3: CASSLVAMDVGNTIYF
V: TRBV24-1; CDR3: CATSVEGPYEQYF
V: TRBV3-1/TRBV3-2; CDR3: CASSQYVQGRAKNIQYF
V: TRBV9; CDR3: CASSLRAGGSTDTQYF
V: TRBV7-2; CDR3: CASSLEGDGTEAFF
V: TRBV7-6; CDR3: CASSLYRAGGLGTQYF